This T cell receptor beta chain was found in a study of CD8 T cells in Susac syndrome. Sequencing of TCR beta was performed on blood CD8+ and CD4+ T cells. It was healthy donors who served as the controls, matched for age and sex. Purification of the CD8+ and CD4+ T cells relied on negative isolation, and TEMRA cells underwent FACS enrichment. Trimming removed 2 bases from V and 8 bases from J, with 15 bases in between. The CDR3 contains 15 residues. CDR1 SEHNR and CDR2 FQNEAQ come from the germline V gene (reference sequence). RNA, at roughly 0.5 to 1 ug, was reverse transcribed with random hexamers. Amplification of the TCR beta CDR3 was carried out by immunoSEQ multiplex PCR, which spanned a total of 54 Vbeta and 13 Jbeta segments. Using its own MiXCR run on the immunoSEQ multiplex PCR reads, TCRdb lists one record per CDR3 protein. Among about 47,000 distinct CDR3 sequences listed, more than 85% were seen once.

Sequenced material: CD8+ T cells from PBMCs. This sequence was found in a human donor in good health. The rearrangement links TRBV7-9 to TRBJ1-4; D possibly corresponds to TRBD1 (5 bases). CDR3 nucleotide sequence: TGTGCCAGCAGCTTACCCCAGGGAGCAGGCGAAAAACTGTTTTTT. Translation: CASSLPQGAGEKLFF.